These 5 T cell receptor beta chains were sequenced from one sample in a study of CD8 T cells in ankylosing spondylitis. Study-wide results and caveats: A motif of seven or eight highly homologous TCR beta variants was seen as apparently characteristic of ankylosing spondylitis blood.

One entry per CDR3 protein results from TCRdb running MiXCR on the 5' RACE reads. This sample has around 430,000 distinct CDR3 sequences, with 17% found just once. These receptors have no identified antigens. The specimen sequenced was blood, either unsorted or a sorted T cell fraction (not recorded which). The source of these receptors is a male donor with ankylosing spondylitis.

The CDR3 loop is CASSLGGGAGDFSGANVLTF. The CDR3 coding sequence is TGTGCCAGCAGCTTGGGCGGCGGGGCAGGGGATTTCTCTGGGGCCAACGTCCTGACTTTC. V usage is TRBV5-4 and J usage is TRBJ2-6; either TRBD1 or TRBD2 may supply D (6 bases each). CDR3 length equals 20 residues. Germline CDR1 reads SGHNT; CDR2 reads YYREEE (reference sequence). Between the trimmed V and J ends, which lost 0 bases and 0 bases, there was a span of 19 bases.

This clonotype has only a few counts. This sequence joins TRBV20-1 and TRBJ1-2; maybe TRBD1 (6 bases). The CDR3 is 13 amino acids. Germline-derived CDR1 and CDR2 are DFQATT and SNEGSKA (reference sequence). Trimming shortened V by 5 bases and J by 4 bases, and 14 bases separated the two germline ends. CDR3 sequence (DNA): TGCAGTGCTCTTCAACGGGGGGCCTATGGCTACACCTTC. Translation: CSALQRGAYGYTF.

This clonotype was seen a few times. The rearrangement uses TRBV4-2 and TRBJ2-3; TRBD2 matches 9 bases. The CDR3 has 17 amino acids. V trimming: 0 bases; J trimming: 2 bases; junction bases outside the gene matches: 6. Germline V gene sequence: CDR1 LGHNA, CDR2 YNFKEQ. The CDR3 region has the DNA TGTGCCAGCAGCCAAGATCAAGCGGGAGGTTACACAGATACGCAGTATTTT. Translation gives CASSQDQAGGYTDTQYF.

V gene TRBV6-1 combines with J gene TRBJ1-4, with 9 nucleotides matching TRBD1. There are 18 residues in the CDR3. The junction had 12 bases not matched to a gene; V was cut back by 7 bases and J by 0 bases. In germline, CDR1 is MNHNS, CDR2 SASEGT. This CDR3 reads CASTLMGQGRATNEKLFF. In DNA, the CDR3 is TGTGCCAGCACCTTAATGGGACAGGGAAGGGCAACTAATGAAAAACTGTTTTTT.

This clonotype was observed many times. The CDR3 coding sequence is TGCAGTGTTCCGACAGGGACTCGCTATGGCTACACCTTC. Protein product: CSVPTGTRYGYTF. The chain combines TRBV20-1 with TRBJ1-2; 7 positions agree with TRBD1. The CDR3 spans 13 residues. Germline assignment: CDR1 DFQATT and CDR2 SNEGSKA (reference sequence). After removal of 7 bases from V and 4 bases from J, the junction contained 9 bases not matched to a gene.